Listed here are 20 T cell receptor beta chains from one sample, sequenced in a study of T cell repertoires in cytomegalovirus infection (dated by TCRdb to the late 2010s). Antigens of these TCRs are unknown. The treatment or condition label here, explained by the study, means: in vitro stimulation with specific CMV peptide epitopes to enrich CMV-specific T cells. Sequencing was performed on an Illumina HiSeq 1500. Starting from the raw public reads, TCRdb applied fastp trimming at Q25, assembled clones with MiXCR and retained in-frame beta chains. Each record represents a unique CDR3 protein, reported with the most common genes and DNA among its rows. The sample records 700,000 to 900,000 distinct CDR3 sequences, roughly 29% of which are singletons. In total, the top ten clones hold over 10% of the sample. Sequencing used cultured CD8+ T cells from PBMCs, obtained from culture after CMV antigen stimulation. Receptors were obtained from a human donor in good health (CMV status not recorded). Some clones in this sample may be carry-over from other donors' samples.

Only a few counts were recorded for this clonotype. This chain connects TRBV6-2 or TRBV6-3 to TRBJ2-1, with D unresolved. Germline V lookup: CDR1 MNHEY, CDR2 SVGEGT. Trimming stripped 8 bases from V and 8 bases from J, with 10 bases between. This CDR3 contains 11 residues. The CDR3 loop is CASYTVDEQFF. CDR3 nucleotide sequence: TGTGCCAGCTACACGGTGGATGAGCAGTTCTTC.

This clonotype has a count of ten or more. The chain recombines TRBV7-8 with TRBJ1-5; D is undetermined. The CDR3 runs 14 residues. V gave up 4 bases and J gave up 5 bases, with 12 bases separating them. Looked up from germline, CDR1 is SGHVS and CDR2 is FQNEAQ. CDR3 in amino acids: CASSSGVQDQPQHF. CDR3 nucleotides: TGTGCCAGCAGCTCGGGAGTTCAGGATCAGCCCCAGCATTTT.

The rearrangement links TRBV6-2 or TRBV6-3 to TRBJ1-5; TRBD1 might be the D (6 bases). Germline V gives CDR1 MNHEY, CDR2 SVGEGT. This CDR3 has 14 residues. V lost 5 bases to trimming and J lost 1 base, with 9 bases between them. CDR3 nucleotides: TGTGCCAGCAGTGGGACATTGAGCAATCAGCCCCAGCATTTT. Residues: CASSGTLSNQPQHF.

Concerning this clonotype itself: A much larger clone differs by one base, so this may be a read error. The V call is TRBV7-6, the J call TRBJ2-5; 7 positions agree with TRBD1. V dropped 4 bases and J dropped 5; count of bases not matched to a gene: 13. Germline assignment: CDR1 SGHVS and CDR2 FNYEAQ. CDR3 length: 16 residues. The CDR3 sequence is CASSCRDRVTAETQYF. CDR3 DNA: TGTGCCAGCAGCTGCAGAGACAGGGTAACCGCCGAGACCCAGTACTTC.

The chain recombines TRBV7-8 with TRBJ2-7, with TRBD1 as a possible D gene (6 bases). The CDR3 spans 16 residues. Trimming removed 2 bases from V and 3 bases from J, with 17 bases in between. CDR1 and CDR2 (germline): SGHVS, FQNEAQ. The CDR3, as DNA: TGTGCCAGCAGCTTATTAGAAGGGGACATCTGCTACGAGCAGTACTTC. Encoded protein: CASSLLEGDICYEQYF.

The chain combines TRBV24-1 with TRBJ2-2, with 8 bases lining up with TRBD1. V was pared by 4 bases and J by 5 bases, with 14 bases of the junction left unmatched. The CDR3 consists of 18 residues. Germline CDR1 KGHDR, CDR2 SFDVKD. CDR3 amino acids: CATSDPVRDRGKTGELFF. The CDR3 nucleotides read TGTGCCACCAGTGACCCCGTGAGAGACAGGGGTAAAACCGGGGAGCTGTTTTTT.

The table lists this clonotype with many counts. The CDR3 nucleotides read TGTGCCAGCAGCCGGGACAATTGGTATGAGCAGTTCTTC. This encodes CASSRDNWYEQFF. This sequence joins TRBV7-6 and TRBJ2-1, with D tentatively TRBD1 (6 bases). The germline CDR1 and CDR2 sequences are SGHVS and FNYEAQ. The CDR3 has 13 amino acids. The V end lost 5 bases, the J end lost 8 bases, and 13 bases lay between the germline ends.

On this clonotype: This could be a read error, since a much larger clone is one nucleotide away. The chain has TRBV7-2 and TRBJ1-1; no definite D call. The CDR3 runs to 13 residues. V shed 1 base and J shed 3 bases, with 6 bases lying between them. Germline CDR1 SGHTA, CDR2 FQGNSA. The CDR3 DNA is TGTACCAGCAGCTTAGTTCGCGACACTGAAGCTTTCTTT. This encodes CTSSLVRDTEAFF.

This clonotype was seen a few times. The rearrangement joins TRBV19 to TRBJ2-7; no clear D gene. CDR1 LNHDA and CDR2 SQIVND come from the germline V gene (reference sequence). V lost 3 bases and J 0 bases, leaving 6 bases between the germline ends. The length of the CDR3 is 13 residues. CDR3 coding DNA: TGTGCCAGTAGTATGGGCATCTCCTACGAGCAGTACTTC. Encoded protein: CASSMGISYEQYF.

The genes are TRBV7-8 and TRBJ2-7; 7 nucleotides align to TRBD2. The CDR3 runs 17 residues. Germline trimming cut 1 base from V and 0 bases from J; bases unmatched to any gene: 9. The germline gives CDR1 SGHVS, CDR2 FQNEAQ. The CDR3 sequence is CASSLEWGDYGSYEQYV. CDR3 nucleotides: TGTGCCAGCAGCTTAGAATGGGGGGACTACGGCTCCTACGAGCAGTACGTC.

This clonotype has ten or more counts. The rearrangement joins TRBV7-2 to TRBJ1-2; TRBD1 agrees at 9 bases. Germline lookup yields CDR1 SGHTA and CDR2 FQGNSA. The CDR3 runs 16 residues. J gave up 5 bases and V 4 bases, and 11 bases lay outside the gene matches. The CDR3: CASSSGPGQGEYGYTF. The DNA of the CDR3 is TGTGCCAGCAGCTCTGGACCGGGACAGGGCGAGTATGGCTACACCTTC.

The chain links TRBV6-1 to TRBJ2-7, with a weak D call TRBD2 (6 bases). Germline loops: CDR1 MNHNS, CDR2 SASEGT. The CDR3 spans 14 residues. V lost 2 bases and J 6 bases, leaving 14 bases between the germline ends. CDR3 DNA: TGTGCCAGCAGTGAAACCAGGGAGGCCCTCGAGCAGTACTTC. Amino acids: CASSETREALEQYF.

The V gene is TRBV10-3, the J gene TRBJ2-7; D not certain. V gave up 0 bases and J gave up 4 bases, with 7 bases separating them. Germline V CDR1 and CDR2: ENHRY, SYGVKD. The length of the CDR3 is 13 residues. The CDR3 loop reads CAISESGSYEQYF. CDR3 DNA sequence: TGTGCCATCAGTGAGTCTGGCTCGTACGAGCAGTACTTC.

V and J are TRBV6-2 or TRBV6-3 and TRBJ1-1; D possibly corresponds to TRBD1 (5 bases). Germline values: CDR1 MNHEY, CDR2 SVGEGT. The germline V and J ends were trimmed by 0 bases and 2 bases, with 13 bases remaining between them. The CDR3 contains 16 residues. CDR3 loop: CASSYSIGTANTEAFF. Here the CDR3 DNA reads TGTGCCAGCAGTTACTCGATCGGGACGGCTAACACTGAAGCTTTCTTT.

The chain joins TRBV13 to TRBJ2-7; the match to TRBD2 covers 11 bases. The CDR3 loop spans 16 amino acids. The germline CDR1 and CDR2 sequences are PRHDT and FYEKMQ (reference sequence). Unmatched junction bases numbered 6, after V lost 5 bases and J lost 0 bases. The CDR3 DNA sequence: TGTGCCAGCAGCGCATCCGGGACTAGCGGCTCCTACGAGCAGTACGTC. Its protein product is CASSASGTSGSYEQYV.

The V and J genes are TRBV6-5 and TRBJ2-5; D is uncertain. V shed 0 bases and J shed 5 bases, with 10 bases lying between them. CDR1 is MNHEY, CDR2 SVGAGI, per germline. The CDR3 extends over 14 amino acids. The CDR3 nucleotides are TGTGCCAGCAGTTACTCTCCGTCAATGGAGACCCAGTACTTC. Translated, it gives CASSYSPSMETQYF.

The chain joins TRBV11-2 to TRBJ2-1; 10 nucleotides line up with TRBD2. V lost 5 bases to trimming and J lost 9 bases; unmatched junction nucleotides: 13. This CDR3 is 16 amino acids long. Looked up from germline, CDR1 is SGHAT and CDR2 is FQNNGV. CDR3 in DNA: TGTGCCAGCAGCCGACCGGGACTAGCGCTGGGAGTTGAGCAGTTCTTC. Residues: CASSRPGLALGVEQFF.

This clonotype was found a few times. The CDR3 is CASSYSNREDTQYF. The DNA of the CDR3 is TGTGCCAGCAGTTACTCGAACCGGGAGGATACGCAGTATTTT. V is TRBV6-2 or TRBV6-3 and J is TRBJ2-3, with a tentative D call TRBD2 (6 bases). Germline CDR1 and CDR2: MNHEY and SVGEGT. V was cut by 0 bases and J by 6 bases, with 10 bases left in between. The CDR3 sequence is 14 residues long.

The CDR3 DNA sequence: TGTGCCAGCAGTGATTGGGGGGCCAACAATGAGCAGTTCTTC. This sequence encodes CASSDWGANNEQFF. This rearrangement joins TRBV6-6 to TRBJ2-1; D assignment may be TRBD1 or TRBD2 (6 bases each). V was trimmed by 5 bases and J by 5 bases, leaving 13 bases between them. CDR1 and CDR2 (germline): MNHNY, SVGAGI (reference sequence). CDR3 length: 14 amino acids.

The CDR3 sequence is CASSDPSLGTEAFF. For the CDR3, the DNA is TGTGCCAGCAGTGACCCTTCGTTGGGCACTGAAGCTTTCTTT. This chain connects TRBV6-4 to TRBJ1-1; D call uncertain. CDR1 and CDR2 from the germline V gene are MRHNA and SNTAGT. The CDR3 covers 14 residues. V lost 2 bases and J lost 4, with 11 bases in between.